The present T cell receptor (beta chain) was sequenced within a study of blood T cell repertoires in COVID-19. V gave up 6 bases and J gave up 5 bases; unmatched junction bases: 5. The CDR3 is 14 amino acids. The germline CDR1 and CDR2 sequences are MGHDK and SYGVNS. This clone came up once. Assay used: immunoSEQ multiplex PCR; TCRdb lists only in-frame clones, some missing. The sample holds approximately 230,000 clones, about 88% seen once. V and J are TRBV25-1 and TRBJ1-5; 9 bases align to TRBD1. Material: peripheral blood. This TCR was sampled from a woman aged 40 to 50 who had recovered from COVID-19. The chain's CDR3 is CASRPTGGHQPQHF. CDR3 coding DNA: TGTGCCAGCAGACCCACAGGGGGCCATCAGCCCCAGCATTTT. The full variable domain, its missing parts supplied by reference TRBV25-1 and TRBJ1-5, is EADIYQTPRYLVIGTGKKITLECSQTMGHDKMYWYQQDPGMELHLIHYSYGVNSTEKGDLSSESTVSRIRTEHFPLTLESARPSHTSQYLCASRPTGGHQPQHFGDGTRLSIL.